This T cell receptor (beta chain) was obtained from a study of blood T cell repertoires in COVID-19. Study-wide context: Specimens from acute and convalescent COVID-19 originated in the United States, Italy and Spain. Sample material is recorded as cDNA or gDNA derived from T cells, B-cell-depleted T cells, or PBMCs.

Trimming removed 4 bases from V and 5 bases from J; junction bases left unmatched: 4. This CDR3 spans 14 amino acids. The germline CDR1 and CDR2 sequences are SGDLS and YYNGEE. Authors' processing steps: Nucleated cell number was recorded as an estimate derived from reference gene primer amplification. Sequenced by immunoSEQ multiplex PCR; TCRdb stores in-frame clones only, minus some. Clone size and the V and J calls come from that table; the DNA yielded D and trimming. The sample records 35,000 to 55,000 clones, roughly 87% being singletons. The sequence derives from a man between 60 and 70 years old with active COVID-19. What was sequenced was peripheral blood. The J gene is TRBJ1-5, the V gene TRBV9, with 9 bases matching TRBD1. CDR3 in DNA: TGTGCCAGCAGCCTGGGACAGGGCGATCAGCCCCAGCATTTT. It translates to CASSLGQGDQPQHF.